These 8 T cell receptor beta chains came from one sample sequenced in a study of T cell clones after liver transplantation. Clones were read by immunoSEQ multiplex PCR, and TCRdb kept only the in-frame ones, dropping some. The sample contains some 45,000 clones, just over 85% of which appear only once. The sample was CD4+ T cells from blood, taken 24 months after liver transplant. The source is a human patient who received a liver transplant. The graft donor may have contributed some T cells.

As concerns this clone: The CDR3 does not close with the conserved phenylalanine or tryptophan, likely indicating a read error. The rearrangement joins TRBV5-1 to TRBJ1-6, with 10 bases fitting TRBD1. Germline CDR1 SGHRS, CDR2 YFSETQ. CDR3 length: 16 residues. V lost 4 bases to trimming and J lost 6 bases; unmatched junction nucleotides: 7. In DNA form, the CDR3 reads TGCGCCAGCAGCCCCCGACAGGGGGCCGGTAATTCACCCCTCCACCTT. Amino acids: CASSPRQGAGNSPLHL.

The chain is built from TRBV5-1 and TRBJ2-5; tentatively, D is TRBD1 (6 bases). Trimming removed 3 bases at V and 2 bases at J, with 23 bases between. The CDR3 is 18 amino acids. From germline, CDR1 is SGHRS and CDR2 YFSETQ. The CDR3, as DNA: TGCGCCAGCAGCTGGGGGCCCGTGGAGCGGACCCCTCAAGAGACCCAGTACTTC. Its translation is CASSWGPVERTPQETQYF.

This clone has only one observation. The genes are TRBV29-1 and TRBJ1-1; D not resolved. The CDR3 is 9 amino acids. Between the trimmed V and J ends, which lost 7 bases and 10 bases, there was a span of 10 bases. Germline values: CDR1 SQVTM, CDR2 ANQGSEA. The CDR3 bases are TGCAGCGGGTCAGATCGAGCTTTCTTT. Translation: CSGSDRAFF.

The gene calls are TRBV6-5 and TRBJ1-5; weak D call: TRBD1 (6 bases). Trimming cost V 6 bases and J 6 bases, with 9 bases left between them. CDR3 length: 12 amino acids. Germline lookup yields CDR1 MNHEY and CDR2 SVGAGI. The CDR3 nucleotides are TGTGCCAGCAGAACAGGGAGTCAGCCCCAGCATTTT. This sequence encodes CASRTGSQPQHF.

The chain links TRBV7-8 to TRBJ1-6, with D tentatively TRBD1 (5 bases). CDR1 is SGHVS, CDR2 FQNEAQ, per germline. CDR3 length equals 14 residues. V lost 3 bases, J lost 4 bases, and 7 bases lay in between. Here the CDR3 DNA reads TGTGCCAGCAGCTTGCGGGGGTATAATTCACCCCTCCACTTT. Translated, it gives CASSLRGYNSPLHF. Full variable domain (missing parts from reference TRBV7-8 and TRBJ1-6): GAGVSQSPRYKVAKRGQDVALRCDPISGHVSLFWYQQALGQGPEFLTYFQNEAQLDKSGLPSDRFFAERPEGSVSTLKIQRTQQEDSAVYLCASSLRGYNSPLHFGNGTRLTVT.

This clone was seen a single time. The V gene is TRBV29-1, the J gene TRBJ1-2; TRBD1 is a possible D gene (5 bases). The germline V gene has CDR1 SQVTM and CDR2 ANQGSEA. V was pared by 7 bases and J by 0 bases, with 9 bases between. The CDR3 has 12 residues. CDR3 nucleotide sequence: TGCAGCGGGGGGTGGGCTAACTATGGCTACACCTTC. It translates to CSGGWANYGYTF.

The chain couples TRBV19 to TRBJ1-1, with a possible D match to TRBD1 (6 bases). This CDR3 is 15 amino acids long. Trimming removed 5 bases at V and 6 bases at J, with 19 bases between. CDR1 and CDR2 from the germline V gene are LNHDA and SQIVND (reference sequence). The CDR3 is CASSSPGDKVAEAFF. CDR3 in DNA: TGTGCCAGTAGTTCACCGGGGGACAAGGTCGCTGAAGCTTTCTTT.

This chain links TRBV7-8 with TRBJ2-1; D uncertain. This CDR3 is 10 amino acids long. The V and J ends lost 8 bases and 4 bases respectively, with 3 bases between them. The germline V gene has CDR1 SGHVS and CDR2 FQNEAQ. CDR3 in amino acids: CASGYNEQFF. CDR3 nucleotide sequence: TGTGCCAGCGGATACAATGAGCAGTTCTTC.